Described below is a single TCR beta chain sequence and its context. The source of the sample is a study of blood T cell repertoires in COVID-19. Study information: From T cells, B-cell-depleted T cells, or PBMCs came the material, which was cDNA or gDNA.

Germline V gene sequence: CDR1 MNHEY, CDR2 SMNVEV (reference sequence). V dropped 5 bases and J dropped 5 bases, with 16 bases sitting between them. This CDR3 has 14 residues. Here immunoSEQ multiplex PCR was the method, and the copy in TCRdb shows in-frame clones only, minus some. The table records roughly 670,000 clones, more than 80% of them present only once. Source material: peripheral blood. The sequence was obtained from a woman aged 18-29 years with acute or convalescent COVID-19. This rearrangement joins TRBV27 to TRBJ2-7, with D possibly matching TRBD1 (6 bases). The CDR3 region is CASSPRDISHEQYF. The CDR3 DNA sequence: TGTGCCAGCAGTCCCCGGGACATTTCCCACGAGCAGTACTTC.